Sequencing of this T cell receptor beta chain was carried out in a study of neurological immune-mediated disorders. This clonotype was recorded many times. The length of the CDR3 is 12 residues. The V gene's germline CDR1 is SGHVS and CDR2 FQNEAQ. Trimming pared 3 bases from V and 7 bases from J, leaving 7 bases between. Time point: longitudinal time-point 3. The unsorted libraries were produced from 2 million PBMCs held at -80 C. TCRdb itself ran the 5' RACE reads through MiXCR, one entry per CDR3 protein. The sample gives over 90,000 distinct CDR3 sequences, 10% to 12% of which show up once; approximately 3.4% is in the top ten.

Sequenced input: PBMCs. The rearrangement uses TRBV7-8 and TRBJ2-1; D unclear. The clonotype comes from a female donor with HTLV-1-associated myelopathy (HAM/TSP). This CDR3 is CASSFHTNEQFF. CDR3 in DNA: TGTGCCAGCAGCTTTCATACTAATGAGCAGTTCTTC.